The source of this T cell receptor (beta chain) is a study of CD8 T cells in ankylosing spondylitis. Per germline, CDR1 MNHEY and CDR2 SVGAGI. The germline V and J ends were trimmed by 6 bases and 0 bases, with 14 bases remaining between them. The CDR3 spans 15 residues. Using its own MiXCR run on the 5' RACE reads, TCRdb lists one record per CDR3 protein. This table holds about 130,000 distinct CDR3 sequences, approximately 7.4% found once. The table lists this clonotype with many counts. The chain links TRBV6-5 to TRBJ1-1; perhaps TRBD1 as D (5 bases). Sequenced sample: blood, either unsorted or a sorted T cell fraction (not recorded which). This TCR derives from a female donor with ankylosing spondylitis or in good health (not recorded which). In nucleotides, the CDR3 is TGTGCCAGCAGCTACGGGACCCGCATGAACACTGAAGCTTTCTTT. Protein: CASSYGTRMNTEAFF.